These T cell receptor beta chains were read from a single sample in a study of CD8+ T cells in alopecia areata. Only in-frame clones appear in the TCRdb table, and some are missing; sequencing was by immunoSEQ multiplex PCR. The table has over 100,000 clones, approximately 53% seen once; the top ten hold about 0.5%. The sample here was CD4+ T cells sorted from blood, taken at week 4, from a patient treated with tofacitinib. Every receptor here comes from a human donor with alopecia areata. Each CDR3 is given with its conserved first and last residue. Fields, in order: CDR3 DNA, CDR3 protein, D gene, J gene, clone size, V gene. D genes are given only for firm matches. Not all rows give a size; the values are once, few, many and, for expanded clones, a class.

DNA: TGTGCCAGCAGCCCCACGAGGGCAGACACCGGGGAGCTGTTTTTT
CDR3: CASSPTRADTGELFF
D: -
J: TRBJ2-2
size: -
V: TRBV7-8

DNA: TGTGCCAGCAGGCCCGGGACTAGCGCAATTCTTCAAGAGACCCAGTACTTC
CDR3: CASRPGTSAILQETQYF
D: TRBD2
J: TRBJ2-5
size: -
V: TRBV7-3

DNA: TGCGCCAGCAGCCAAGTGGAGGGGAGAACAGATACGCAGTATTTT
CDR3: CASSQVEGRTDTQYF
D: -
J: TRBJ2-3
size: -
V: TRBV4-1

DNA: TGTGCCAGTAGTATCCTTGGACAGGGGTCGGATGGCTACACCTTC
CDR3: CASSILGQGSDGYTF
D: TRBD1
J: TRBJ1-2
size: -
V: TRBV19

DNA: TGTGCCAGCAGCTTAGCGGGACAGGGAATGGAGACCCAGTACTTC
CDR3: CASSLAGQGMETQYF
D: TRBD1
J: TRBJ2-5
size: few
V: TRBV7-9

DNA: TGTGCCAGCAGCGGCGACAGGACAGGGGACTATGGCTACACCTTC
CDR3: CASSGDRTGDYGYTF
D: TRBD1
J: TRBJ1-2
size: few
V: TRBV9

DNA: TGTGCCAGCAGTATACAGGGGGCCCACGAGCAGTACTTC
CDR3: CASSIQGAHEQYF
D: TRBD1
J: TRBJ2-7
size: once
V: TRBV2

DNA: TGTGCCAGCAGCTCCCAGGAGATCAACACTGAAGCTTTCTTT
CDR3: CASSSQEINTEAFF
D: -
J: TRBJ1-1
size: -
V: TRBV7-6

DNA: TGTGCCAGCAGCGTAGGGGGGAGGACCCTCCACTTT
CDR3: CASSVGGRTLHF
D: -
J: TRBJ1-6
size: -
V: TRBV9

DNA: TGTGCCAGCAGCTCCGACCGACCTACAGATACGCAGTATTTT
CDR3: CASSSDRPTDTQYF
D: -
J: TRBJ2-3
size: -
V: TRBV7-2